This T cell receptor (beta chain) was profiled in a study of control samples from healthy donors and cancer patients. Here immunoSEQ multiplex PCR was the method, and the copy in TCRdb shows in-frame clones only, minus some. There are approximately 120,000 clones in the sample; around 89% occur only once, and around 17% lies in the top ten. This CDR3 region has 13 residues. Deletions cut 8 bases from V and 9 bases from J, with 17 bases between. CDR1 is MNHEY and CDR2 is SVGAGI in the germline V gene. The origin of this receptor is a woman aged 45-60 years in good health. Source material: blood. The chain uses TRBV6-5 and TRBJ1-5; D is possibly TRBD1 (5 bases). CDR3 sequence reads: CASRYGGTGPQHF. The CDR3 region has the DNA TGTGCCAGCCGATACGGGGGAACGGGGCCCCAGCATTTT.